The 21 T cell receptor beta chains presented below share a single source sample, sequenced in a study of blood T cell repertoires in COVID-19. Libraries were prepared by immunoSEQ multiplex PCR; TCRdb keeps only in-frame clonotypes and omits some of them. There are a few hundred thousand clones in the sample; 88% occur only once, and approximately 4% lies in the top ten. Sequenced: peripheral blood. The receptors here all came from a man aged 60 to 69 who had recovered from COVID-19.

This chain's CDR3 is CASTPFPLGGTAYEQYF. The DNA of the CDR3 is TGTGCCAGCACCCCCTTTCCCCTTGGGGGGACCGCGTACGAGCAGTACTTC. This rearrangement joins TRBV6-2 or TRBV6-3 to TRBJ2-7; maybe TRBD2 (6 bases). Germline CDR1 and CDR2: MNHEY and SVGEGT. V lost 7 bases and J 4 bases, leaving 26 bases between the germline ends. This CDR3 comprises 17 residues.

The CDR3 DNA sequence: TGTGCCAGCTCACAGGACAGGGTGGGAGAGACCCAGTACTTC. Translation: CASSQDRVGETQYF. The chain couples TRBV18 to TRBJ2-5; 8 bases agree with TRBD1. Germline trimming cut 4 bases from V and 4 bases from J; bases unmatched to any gene: 5. The CDR3 loop spans 14 amino acids. CDR1 and CDR2 from the germline V gene are KGHSH and LQKENI.

This clone has just a few counts. The chain combines TRBV5-1 with TRBJ2-2, with TRBD2 as a possible D gene (6 bases). CDR3 length equals 13 residues. Between the trimmed V and J ends, which lost 5 bases and 1 base, there was a span of 6 bases. CDR1 is SGHRS, CDR2 YFSETQ, per germline. The CDR3 DNA reads TGCGCCAGCAGGGGAGGGAACACCGGGGAGCTGTTTTTT. Translating gives CASRGGNTGELFF.

J is TRBJ1-5 and V is TRBV28, with 7 bases fitting TRBD1. There are 13 residues in the CDR3. V was clipped by 10 bases and J by 5 bases; unmatched bases: 8. Germline lookup yields CDR1 MDHEN and CDR2 SYDVKM. The CDR3 DNA sequence: TGTGCCAACAGAGGGGGCCTCGATCAGCCCCAGCATTTT. Protein product: CANRGGLDQPQHF. The full variable domain, in which reference TRBV28 and TRBJ1-5 provide the parts outside the CDR3, is DVKVTQSSRYLVKRTGEKVFLECVQDMDHENMFWYRQDPGLGLRLIYFSYDVKMKEKGDIPEGYSVSREKKERFSLILESASTNQTSMYLCANRGGLDQPQHFGDGTRLSIL.

The rearrangement joins TRBV18 to TRBJ2-7; D remains ambiguous. CDR1 and CDR2 from the germline V gene are KGHSH and LQKENI. The CDR3 has 16 amino acids. Trimming took off 2 bases at V and 2 bases at J, with 16 bases between the two ends. The CDR3 loop reads CASSPKIQAEPYEQYF. In DNA, the CDR3 is TGTGCCAGCTCACCAAAGATTCAGGCCGAACCCTACGAGCAGTACTTC.

The rearrangement joins TRBV13 to TRBJ2-3; tentative D call: TRBD1 (5 bases). The germline gives CDR1 PRHDT, CDR2 FYEKMQ (reference sequence). This CDR3 region has 12 residues. Trimming removed 5 bases at V and 3 bases at J, with 6 bases between. For the CDR3, the DNA is TGTGCCAGCAGCCGACAGACAGATACGCAGTATTTT. As protein: CASSRQTDTQYF.

This clone has only one observation. V usage is TRBV7-2 and J usage is TRBJ1-1; D possibly corresponds to TRBD1 (5 bases). The germline CDR1 and CDR2 sequences are SGHTA and FQGNSA. The CDR3 runs to 14 residues. V lost 5 bases, J lost 0 bases, and 10 bases lay in between. The CDR3 bases are TGTGCCAGCAGCCCCGGACAATTGAACACTGAAGCTTTCTTT. It specifies CASSPGQLNTEAFF.

This chain connects TRBV7-8 to TRBJ1-4; weak D call: TRBD1 (5 bases). CDR3 length equals 15 residues. V was shortened by 4 bases and J by 5 bases, with 14 bases between the two germline ends. Germline V lookup: CDR1 SGHVS, CDR2 FQNEAQ. DNA for the CDR3: TGTGCCAGCAGCTCGAGACAGAGCCTGAATGAAAAACTGTTTTTT. It translates to CASSSRQSLNEKLFF.

The chain combines TRBV10-3 with TRBJ2-7; D not resolved. This CDR3 comprises 12 residues. In germline, CDR1 is ENHRY, CDR2 SYGVKD. Trimming shortened V by 9 bases and J by 6 bases, and 15 bases separated the two germline ends. DNA for the CDR3: TGTGCCATTGGGCTTGCGATGGGCGAGCAGTACTTC. This sequence encodes CAIGLAMGEQYF.

V gene TRBV7-3 combines with J gene TRBJ2-5; TRBD1 aligns across 9 bases. The CDR3 is 14 amino acids. Trimming at V came to 5 bases and at J to 4 bases, leaving 5 bases not matched to a gene. The germline CDR1 and CDR2 sequences are SGHTA and FQGTGA. The CDR3 spells CASSRTGGLETQYF. The CDR3 DNA follows: TGTGCCAGCAGCCGCACAGGGGGCCTAGAGACCCAGTACTTC.

The rearrangement links TRBV27 to TRBJ1-2; 9 bases match TRBD1. This CDR3 has 15 residues. In germline, CDR1 is MNHEY, CDR2 SMNVEV (reference sequence). Trimming at V came to 4 bases and at J to 4 bases, leaving 7 bases not matched to a gene. For the CDR3, the DNA is TGTGCCAGCAGTTCTAGCACAGGGGGCTTCTATGGCTACACCTTC. It codes for CASSSSTGGFYGYTF.

The J gene is TRBJ2-7, the V gene TRBV7-9; 9 bases agree with TRBD1. The CDR3 is 15 amino acids. V was clipped by 3 bases and J by 7 bases; unmatched bases: 10. Per germline, CDR1 SEHNR and CDR2 FQNEAQ (reference sequence). The CDR3 DNA is TGTGCCAGCAGCTTCAGACAGGGGGTATTGGAGGAGCAGTACTTC. Residues: CASSFRQGVLEEQYF. Looking up the rest from reference TRBV7-9 and TRBJ2-7 gives the full variable domain: DTGVSQNPRHKITKRGQNVTFRCDPISEHNRLYWYRQTLGQGPEFLTYFQNEAQLEKSRLLSDRFSAERPKGSFSTLEIQRTEQGDSAMYLCASSFRQGVLEEQYFGPGTRLTVT.

V is TRBV5-1 and J is TRBJ1-3, with a weak D call TRBD1 (6 bases). Between the trimmed V and J ends, which lost 4 bases and 4 bases, there was a span of 9 bases. CDR1 is SGHRS and CDR2 is YFSETQ in the germline V gene. This CDR3 has 13 amino acids. The CDR3 DNA sequence: TGCGCCAGCAGCCAGGGGCCCGGAAACACCATATATTTT. Translated, it gives CASSQGPGNTIYF.

The chain carries TRBV2 and TRBJ2-1; 7 bases align to TRBD1. The germline V gene encodes CDR1 SNHLY and CDR2 FYNNEI. This CDR3 comprises 15 residues. The J segment lost 5 bases and the V segment lost 2 bases, leaving 6 bases of the junction unmatched. The CDR3 coding sequence is TGTGCCAGCAGTGAATTTGGACAGGCAGACAATGAGCAGTTCTTC. Amino acids: CASSEFGQADNEQFF.

This chain's CDR3 is CASSGGSAGTPTNTQYF. As DNA, the CDR3 is TGTGCCAGCAGTGGGGGGTCTGCGGGGACCCCTACAAATACGCAGTATTTT. The J gene is TRBJ2-3, the V gene TRBV6-1, with a possible D match to TRBD2 (6 bases). CDR1 is MNHNS and CDR2 is SASEGT in the germline V gene. The V and J ends lost 4 bases and 7 bases respectively, with 24 bases between them. The CDR3 covers 17 residues.

This clone was observed a few times. The chain employs TRBV5-6 and TRBJ1-2; 7 nucleotides match TRBD1. Germline V CDR1 and CDR2: SGHDT, YYEEEE. The CDR3 runs to 15 residues. V lost 0 bases and J lost 4; bases outside the gene matches: 6. The CDR3 DNA reads TGTGCCAGCAGCTTGGGCCAGGGGGTTGTCTATGGCTACACCTTC. Its translation: CASSLGQGVVYGYTF. Combining the CDR3 with reference TRBV5-6 and TRBJ1-2 gives the whole variable domain DAGVTQSPTHLIKTRGQQVTLRCSPKSGHDTVSWYQQALGQGPQFIFQYYEEEERQRGNFPDRFSGHQFPNYSSELNVNALLLGDSALYLCASSLGQGVVYGYTFGSGTRLTVV.

This rearrangement joins TRBV7-9 to TRBJ2-1, with 8 positions matching TRBD1. Trimming removed 2 bases from V and 8 bases from J; junction bases left unmatched: 11. Germline loops: CDR1 SEHNR, CDR2 FQNEAQ (reference sequence). The CDR3 spans 16 residues. The CDR3 DNA reads TGTGCCAGCAGCTTAACTGGACAGGGAAGGCGGGATGAGCAGTTCTTC. Translation gives CASSLTGQGRRDEQFF.

This chain uses TRBV27 with TRBJ2-2, with D perhaps TRBD2 (5 bases). The V gene's germline CDR1 is MNHEY and CDR2 SMNVEV (reference sequence). This CDR3 has 15 amino acids. V was cut by 5 bases and J by 2 bases, with 12 bases left in between. CDR3 bases: TGTGCCAGCAGTCGCCGAGGAGGCAACACCGGGGAGCTGTTTTTT. Encoded protein: CASSRRGGNTGELFF.

This clone showed up just once. The chain couples TRBV6-5 to TRBJ2-3; 8 nucleotides align to TRBD1. This CDR3 is 14 amino acids long. J lost 4 bases, V lost 4 bases, and 4 bases had no gene match. From germline, CDR1 is MNHEY and CDR2 SVGAGI. CDR3 amino acids: CASSLSGGADTQYF. The CDR3 coding sequence is TGTGCCAGCAGTTTATCAGGGGGCGCAGATACGCAGTATTTT.

This sequence joins TRBV5-6 and TRBJ2-5, with D unresolved. Germline values: CDR1 SGHDT, CDR2 YYEEEE. There are 11 residues in the CDR3. V was shortened by 5 bases and J by 5 bases, with 7 bases between the two germline ends. DNA for the CDR3: TGTGCCAGCAGTATTGTGGAGACCCAGTACTTC. Translation: CASSIVETQYF.

This clone occurred a few times. The V call is TRBV5-5, the J call TRBJ1-5, with 8 positions matching TRBD1. V was clipped by 3 bases and J by 1 base; unmatched bases: 6. The length of the CDR3 is 16 residues. Per germline, CDR1 SGHKS and CDR2 YYEKEE (reference sequence). The CDR3 DNA is TGTGCCAGCAGCTCCGACAGGGGAAGGAGCAATCAGCCCCAGCATTTT. It yields the protein CASSSDRGRSNQPQHF. Variable domain in full (rest from reference TRBV5-5 and TRBJ1-5): DAGVTQSPTHLIKTRGQQVTLRCSPISGHKSVSWYQQVLGQGPQFIFQYYEKEERGRGNFPDRFSARQFPNYSSELNVNALLLGDSALYLCASSSDRGRSNQPQHFGDGTRLSIL.